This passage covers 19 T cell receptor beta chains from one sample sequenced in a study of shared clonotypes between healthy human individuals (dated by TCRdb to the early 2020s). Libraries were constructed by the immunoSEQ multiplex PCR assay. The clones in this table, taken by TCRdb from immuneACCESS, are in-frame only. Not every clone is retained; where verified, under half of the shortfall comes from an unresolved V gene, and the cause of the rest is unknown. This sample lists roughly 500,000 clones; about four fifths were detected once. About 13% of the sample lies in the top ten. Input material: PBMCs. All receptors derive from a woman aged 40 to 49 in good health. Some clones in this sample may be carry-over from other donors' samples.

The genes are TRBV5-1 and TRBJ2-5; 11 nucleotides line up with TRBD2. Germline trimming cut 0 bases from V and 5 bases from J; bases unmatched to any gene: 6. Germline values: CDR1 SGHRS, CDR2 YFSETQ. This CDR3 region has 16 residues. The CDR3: CASSLDALAGVETQYF. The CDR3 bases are TGCGCCAGCAGCTTGGATGCACTAGCGGGAGTTGAGACCCAGTACTTC.

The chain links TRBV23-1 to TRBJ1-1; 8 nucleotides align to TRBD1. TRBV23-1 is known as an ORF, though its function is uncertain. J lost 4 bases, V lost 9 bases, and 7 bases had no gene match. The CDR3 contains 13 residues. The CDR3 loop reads CASKGDRGTEAFF. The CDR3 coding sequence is TGCGCCAGTAAAGGAGACAGGGGCACTGAAGCTTTCTTT.

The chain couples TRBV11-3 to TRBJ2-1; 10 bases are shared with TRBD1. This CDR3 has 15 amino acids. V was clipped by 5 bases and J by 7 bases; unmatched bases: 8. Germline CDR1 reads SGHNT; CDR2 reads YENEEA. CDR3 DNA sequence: TGTGCCAGCAGCCTGACAGGGGGCGCGAGTAATGAGCAGTTCTTC. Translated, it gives CASSLTGGASNEQFF.

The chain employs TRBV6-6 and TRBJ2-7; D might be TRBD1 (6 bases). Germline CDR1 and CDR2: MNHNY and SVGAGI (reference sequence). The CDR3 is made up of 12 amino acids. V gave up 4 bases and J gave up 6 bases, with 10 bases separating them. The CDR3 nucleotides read TGTGCCAGCAGTTCAACAGGGATCGAGCAGTACTTC. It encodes CASSSTGIEQYF.

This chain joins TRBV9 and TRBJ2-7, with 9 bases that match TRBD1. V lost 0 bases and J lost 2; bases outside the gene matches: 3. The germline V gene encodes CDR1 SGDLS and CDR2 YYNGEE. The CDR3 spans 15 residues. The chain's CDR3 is CASSVGGTGTYEQYF. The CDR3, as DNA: TGTGCCAGCAGCGTAGGTGGGACAGGGACCTACGAGCAGTACTTC.

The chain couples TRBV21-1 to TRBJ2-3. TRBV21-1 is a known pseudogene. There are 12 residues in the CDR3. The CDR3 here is CASSYKVDTQYF. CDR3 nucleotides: TGTGCCAGCAGCTATAAGGTGGATACGCAGTATTTT.

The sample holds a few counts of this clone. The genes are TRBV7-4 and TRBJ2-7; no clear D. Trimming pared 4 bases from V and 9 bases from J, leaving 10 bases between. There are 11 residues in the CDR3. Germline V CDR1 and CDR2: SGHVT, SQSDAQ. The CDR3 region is CASSSSIVQYF. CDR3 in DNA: TGTGCCAGCAGCTCCAGTATTGTGCAGTACTTC.

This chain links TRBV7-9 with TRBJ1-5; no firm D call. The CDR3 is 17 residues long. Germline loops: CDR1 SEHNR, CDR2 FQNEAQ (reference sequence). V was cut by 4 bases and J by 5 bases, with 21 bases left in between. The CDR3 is CASSYSKDFQTHQPQHF. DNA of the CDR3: TGTGCCAGCAGCTACTCTAAGGACTTTCAGACCCATCAGCCCCAGCATTTT.

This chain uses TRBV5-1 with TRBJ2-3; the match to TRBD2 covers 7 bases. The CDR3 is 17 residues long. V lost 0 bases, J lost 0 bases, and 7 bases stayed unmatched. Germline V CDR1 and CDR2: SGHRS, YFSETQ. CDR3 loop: CASSLGGGTGSTDTQYF. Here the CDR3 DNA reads TGCGCCAGCAGCTTGGGCGGGGGAACAGGAAGCACAGATACGCAGTATTTT.

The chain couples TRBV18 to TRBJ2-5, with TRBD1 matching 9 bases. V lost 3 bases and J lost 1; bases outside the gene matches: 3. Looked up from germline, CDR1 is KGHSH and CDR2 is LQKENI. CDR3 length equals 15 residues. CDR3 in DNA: TGTGCCAGCTCACCCCTACAGGGGGCCCAAGAGACCCAGTACTTC. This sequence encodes CASSPLQGAQETQYF.

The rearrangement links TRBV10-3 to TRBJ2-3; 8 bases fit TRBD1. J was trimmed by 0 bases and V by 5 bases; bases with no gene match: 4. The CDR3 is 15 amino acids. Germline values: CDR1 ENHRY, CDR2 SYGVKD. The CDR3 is CAISNRQGSTDTQYF. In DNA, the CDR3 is TGTGCCATCAGTAATAGACAGGGGAGCACAGATACGCAGTATTTT.

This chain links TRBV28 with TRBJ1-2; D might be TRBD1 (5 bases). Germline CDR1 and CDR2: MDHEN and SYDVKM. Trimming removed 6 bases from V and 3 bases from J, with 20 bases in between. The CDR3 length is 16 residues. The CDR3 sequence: CASSSLPADRDYGYTF. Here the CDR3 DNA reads TGTGCCAGCAGCTCCCTGCCCGCTGACAGAGACTATGGCTACACCTTC.

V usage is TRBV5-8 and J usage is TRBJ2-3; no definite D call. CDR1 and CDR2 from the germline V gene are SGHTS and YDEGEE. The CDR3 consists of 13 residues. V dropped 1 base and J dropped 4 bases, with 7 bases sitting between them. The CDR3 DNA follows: TGTGCCAGCAGCTTGAACTCCCCAGATACGCAGTATTTT. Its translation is CASSLNSPDTQYF.

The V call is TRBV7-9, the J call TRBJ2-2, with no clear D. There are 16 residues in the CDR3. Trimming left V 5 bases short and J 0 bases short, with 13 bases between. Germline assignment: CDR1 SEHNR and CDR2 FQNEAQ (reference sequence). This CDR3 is CASSRLLAANTGELFF. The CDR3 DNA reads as TGTGCCAGCAGCCGATTGTTAGCTGCGAACACCGGGGAGCTGTTTTTT.

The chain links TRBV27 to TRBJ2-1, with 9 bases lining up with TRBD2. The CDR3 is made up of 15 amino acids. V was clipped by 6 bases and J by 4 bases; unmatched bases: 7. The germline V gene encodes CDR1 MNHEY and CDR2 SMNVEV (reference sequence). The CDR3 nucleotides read TGTGCCAGCAGAAGGGCGGGAGGGCCTTACAATGAGCAGTTCTTC. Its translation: CASRRAGGPYNEQFF.

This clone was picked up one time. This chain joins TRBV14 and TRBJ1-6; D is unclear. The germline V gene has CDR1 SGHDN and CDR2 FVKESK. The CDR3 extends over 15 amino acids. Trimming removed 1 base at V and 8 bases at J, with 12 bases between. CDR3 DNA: TGTGCCAGCAGCCAAGGGAGCATTAGAGATTCACCCCTCCACTTT. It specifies CASSQGSIRDSPLHF.

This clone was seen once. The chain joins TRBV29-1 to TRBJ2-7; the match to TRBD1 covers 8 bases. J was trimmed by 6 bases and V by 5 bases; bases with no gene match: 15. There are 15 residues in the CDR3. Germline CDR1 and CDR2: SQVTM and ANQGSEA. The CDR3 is CSVTSDRVYSSEQYF. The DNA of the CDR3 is TGCAGCGTTACCTCGGACAGGGTTTATTCTTCCGAGCAGTACTTC.

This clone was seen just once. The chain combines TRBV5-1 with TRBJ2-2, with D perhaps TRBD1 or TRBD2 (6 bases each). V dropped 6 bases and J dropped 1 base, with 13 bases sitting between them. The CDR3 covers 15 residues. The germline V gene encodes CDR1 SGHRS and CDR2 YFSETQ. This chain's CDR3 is CASTVGGQNTGELFF. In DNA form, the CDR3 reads TGCGCCAGCACCGTGGGGGGACAGAACACCGGGGAGCTGTTTTTT.

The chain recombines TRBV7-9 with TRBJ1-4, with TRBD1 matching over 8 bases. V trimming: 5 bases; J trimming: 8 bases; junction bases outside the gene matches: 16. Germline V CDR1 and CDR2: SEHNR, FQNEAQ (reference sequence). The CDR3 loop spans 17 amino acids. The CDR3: CASSRSSGQGTDEKLFF. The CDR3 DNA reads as TGTGCCAGCAGCCGTAGCAGTGGACAGGGTACGGACGAAAAACTGTTTTTT.